This T cell receptor (beta chain) was retrieved from a study of graft-versus-host responses after intestinal transplantation. Study observations and caveats: Analysis identified GvH clones in recipient marrow, with some appearing first in ileum or blood.

The CDR3 covers 17 residues. Measured with immunoSEQ multiplex PCR; TCRdb has only the in-frame clones, and not every one. Among roughly 1,000 clones listed, 75% to 90% were seen once. Processing of graft tissue released intraepithelial and lamina propria lymphocytes. In the case of this clone: Its cognate antigen is unknown.

This clonotype originated in a human patient who received an intestinal transplant, so some T cells may come from the graft donor. The chain couples TRBV5-2 to TRBJ2-6; TRBD2 is the table's D call, not checked against the DNA. TRBV5-2 is assigned pseudogene status. Sequencing was performed on ileum tissue, taken around 110 days after intestinal transplant. The DNA for the CDR3 is TGTGCCAGCAATGTTAATGGAGAGCAAAGTCGGGCCAACGTCCTGACTTTC. Translation gives CASNVNGEQSRANVLTF.